This T cell receptor (beta chain) was sequenced during a study of siplizumab effects on memory and regulatory T cells. Study-level points and caveats: Roughly 75-95% of proliferating CD4+ or CD8+ clones lacked an assignable naive or memory phenotype. Poor capture below about 10^-5 frequency left most alloreactive clones unmapped to unstimulated subsets.

With regard to this clone: Its antigen is not identified.

Germline loops: CDR1 SGHTA, CDR2 FQGNSA. Deletions cut 5 bases from V and 2 bases from J, with 9 bases between. The CDR3 length is 13 residues. The assay was immunoSEQ multiplex PCR, and TCRdb's table has in-frame clones only and misses some. Of fewer than 120,000 clones in the sample, just under 95% were seen once. The source of this sequence is a human donor in good health. The chain employs TRBV7-2 and TRBJ1-2; D is perhaps TRBD1 (6 bases). Sequenced material: CD4+ T cells sorted from blood. The CDR3 sequence: CASSPGQNYGYTF. In DNA form, the CDR3 reads TGTGCCAGCAGCCCCGGACAGAACTATGGCTACACCTTC.